This T cell receptor (beta chain) was sequenced for a study of blood T cell repertoires in COVID-19. CDR3 length: 14 residues. Germline CDR1 reads SGHRS; CDR2 reads YFSETQ. V was pared by 6 bases and J by 7 bases, with 19 bases between. The method was immunoSEQ multiplex PCR; TCRdb's version includes in-frame clones alone and lacks a portion of them. The sample records around 220,000 clones, around 91% being singletons. A COVID-19 case had been met by exposed participants during the 2 weeks before study entry. This chain uses TRBV5-1 with TRBJ1-2; D is perhaps TRBD1 (5 bases). This TCR was recovered from a young man who had been exposed to COVID-19. Specimen: PBMCs or T cells enriched from blood (not recorded which). The CDR3, as DNA: TGCGCCAGCAACCCCACAGGAGATCATTCTGGCTACACCTTC. It yields the protein CASNPTGDHSGYTF.